The rows below give T cell receptor beta chains drawn from one sample of a study of metastatic and nonmetastatic thyroid tumors. TCRdb called clones again from the PCR reads with MiXCR. The repertoire consists of about 41,000 clones, with more than 25% occurring once and the leading ten covering about a tenth. Sequencing was done on a sample of blood. These receptors all stem from a male donor with papillary thyroid cancer or a benign thyroid nodule (not recorded which). Some clones in this sample may be carry-over from other donors' samples. Both conserved end residues are part of each CDR3. D genes are given only for firm matches. Rows may omit the clone size; those that give it use once, few, many or a size class.

TRBJ1-5 | TRBD1 | NA | TRBV4-2 | TGTGCCAGCAGCCGAGAACCGGGACAGGGGAATCAGCCCCAGCATTTT | CASSREPGQGNQPQHF
TRBJ2-3 | NA | NA | TRBV11-1 | TGTGCCAGCAGCTCAGAAGGCCTCTCAGGGGTGCTGACAGATACGCAGTATTTT | CASSSEGLSGVLTDTQYF
TRBJ2-2 | NA | NA | TRBV24-1 | TGTGCCACCAGTGAAACAGGATACACCGGGGAGCTGTTTTTT | CATSETGYTGELFF
TRBJ2-7 | NA | NA | TRBV4-2 | TGTGCCAGCAGACCAAGGGGGGGTGCGTCCGAGCAGTACTTC | CASRPRGGASEQYF
TRBJ1-1 | NA | once | TRBV5-1 | TGCGCCAGCAGCTTACTGACAGCTGAGAACACTGAAGCTTTCTTT | CASSLLTAENTEAFF
TRBJ2-2 | TRBD1 | NA | TRBV7-3 | TGTGCCAGCAGCCCTCGACAGGGGTCGGTGGATCTGTTTTTT | CASSPRQGSVDLFF
TRBJ1-2 | NA | NA | TRBV15 | TGTGCCACCAGCCATGGACGTGGAACAGGGCTCGGGGGCTACACCTTC | CATSHGRGTGLGGYTF
TRBJ2-7 | TRBD2 | NA | TRBV11-1 | TGTGCCAGCAGTCTTGAATTGCGGGGGGCGGGGAGCTACGAGCAGTACTTC | CASSLELRGAGSYEQYF
TRBJ2-7 | TRBD1 | medium-sized | TRBV11-1 | TGTGCCAGCAGCAACCGGGACAGCCTTCTCCACGAGCAGTACTTC | CASSNRDSLLHEQYF
TRBJ2-3 | TRBD2 | few | TRBV6-1 | TGTACCAGCAGTGCGGCTAGCGGGACAACAGATACGCAGTATTTT | CTSSAASGTTDTQYF
TRBJ2-7 | NA | many | TRBV6-1 | TGTGCCGGCGGTACGACAGGGGAGGGTGGCGAGCAGCACTTC | CAGGTTGEGGEQHF
TRBJ1-6 | NA | few | TRBV28 | TGTGCCAGCAGTATTAAGGGTTTACGGGATTCACCCCTCCACTTT | CASSIKGLRDSPLHF
TRBJ2-7 | TRBD2 | few | TRBV6-1 | TGTGCCAGCACCCCGCGGGAGGGAATCCACGAGCAGTACTTC | CASTPREGIHEQYF
TRBJ1-5 | NA | few | TRBV6-1 | TGTGCCAGCAGTGCTGCAGGCATCAACCGGCCCCAGCATTTT | CASSAAGINRPQHF
TRBJ2-5 | NA | NA | TRBV20-1 | TGCAGTGCACAGAGGGTGCTGTGGGATACCCAGCACTTC | CSAQRVLWDTQHF
TRBJ2-5 | NA | NA | TRBV7-2 | TGTGCTAGCAGTCGCGGGCCACCCCAGTACTTC | CASSRGPPQYF
TRBJ2-3 | NA | many | TRBV9 | TGTGCCAGCAGCGTAGCGGGACATCCGCAGTATTTT | CASSVAGHPQYF
TRBJ1-5 | NA | many | TRBV2 | TGTGCCAGCAGTGACGAACAAACTTATAGCAATCAGCCCCAGCATTTT | CASSDEQTYSNQPQHF
TRBJ2-5 | TRBD1 | many | TRBV11-3 | TGTGCCAGCAGCGCCGGCACCGAGACAGGGGGCCAAGAGACCCAGTACTTC | CASSAGTETGGQETQYF
TRBJ2-2 | NA | NA | TRBV27 | TGTGCCAGCAGGCAGGGAAGCGGCAGGACCCTATGCGGGGAGCTGTTTTTT | CASRQGSGRTLCGELFF
TRBJ2-7 | TRBD1 | many | TRBV27 | TGTGCCAGCAGCCGAGACTACAGGGGCACCTACGAGCAGTACTTC | CASSRDYRGTYEQYF
TRBJ1-4 | NA | once | TRBV18 | TGTGCCAGCTCACCACTGGTACAGGGAGATGAAACACTGTTTTTT | CASSPLVQGDETLFF
TRBJ2-7 | NA | NA | TRBV6-1 | TGTGCCAGCAGTAAAGAGGAAACCTACGAGCAGTACTTC | CASSKEETYEQYF
TRBJ1-2 | NA | many | TRBV6-1 | TGTGCCAGCAGTTCTGGCAATGGCTACACCTTC | CASSSGNGYTF
TRBJ1-2 | NA | medium-sized | TRBV6-1 | TGTGCCAGCAGTGAAGCAGGTGGCTACACCTTC | CASSEAGGYTF
TRBJ2-2 | TRBD2 | NA | TRBV9 | TGTGCCAGCAGCGGAGTCCCTAGCGGGAGGACCGGGGAGCTGTTTTTT | CASSGVPSGRTGELFF
TRBJ2-7 | NA | many | TRBV3-1 | TGTGCCAGCAGCCTCTGGATCGGGCGCGAGCAGTACTTC | CASSLWIGREQYF
TRBJ2-5 | NA | many | TRBV9 | TGTGCCAGCAGCGTAGCTCAAGGGTTAGAGACCCAGTACTTC | CASSVAQGLETQYF
TRBJ1-5 | NA | many | TRBV20-1 | TGCAGTGCTAGGGGGGACGAAAATCAGCCCCAGCATTTT | CSARGDENQPQHF
TRBJ1-6 | TRBD1 | NA | TRBV19 | TGTGCCAGTAGTCAGGGGGGTTCTTCACCCCTCCACTTT | CASSQGGSSPLHF
TRBJ2-1 | TRBD2 | many | TRBV19 | TGTGCCAGTAAGCCTAGCGGGAGGGGGACCGGGCAGTTCTTC | CASKPSGRGTGQFF
TRBJ2-7 | NA | few | TRBV5-1 | TGCGCCAGCAGATTGGAACGTTCCTACGAGCAGTACTTC | CASRLERSYEQYF
TRBJ2-3 | TRBD2 | once | TRBV6-4 | TGTGCCAGCAGTGATAGCGGGGGGGTCACAGATACGCAGTATTTT | CASSDSGGVTDTQYF
TRBJ1-6 | TRBD1 | many | TRBV27 | TGTGCCAGCCTCCAGACAGGGGTTAATTCACCCCTCCACTTT | CASLQTGVNSPLHF
TRBJ2-3 | NA | few | TRBV6-4 | TGTGCCAGCAGTGTCGGTAGCGGATCCACAGATACGCAGTATTTT | CASSVGSGSTDTQYF
TRBJ1-2 | NA | NA | TRBV11-2 | TGTGCCAGCAGCTTAGATTTGAGGCTATGGGGCTACACCTTC | CASSLDLRLWGYTF
TRBJ2-3 | NA | many | TRBV29-1 | TGCAGCGTTGACTTCGTGTCTCAAGATACGCAGTATTTT | CSVDFVSQDTQYF
TRBJ2-3 | TRBD2 | many | TRBV9 | TGTGCCAGCAGCGTCCTTAGCGGGGGATACGGAGATTCTAGCACAGATACGCAGTATTTT | CASSVLSGGYGDSSTDTQYF
TRBJ1-2 | TRBD1 | many | TRBV5-1 | TGCGCCAGCAGCGTGGGACAGTTCGCCTATGGCTACACCTTC | CASSVGQFAYGYTF
TRBJ2-3 | NA | NA | TRBV11-2 | TGTGTCAGCAGCCTAGATGGCTCGGGGGCAGATACGCAGTATTTT | CVSSLDGSGADTQYF
TRBJ2-3 | NA | NA | TRBV13 | TGTGCCAGCAGCTTAGGCAGATTAGCGGTGAAGAGCACAGATACGCAGTATTTT | CASSLGRLAVKSTDTQYF
TRBJ2-1 | NA | many | TRBV9 | TGTGCCAGCAGCGTAGATGTAAGGGATAGGTGGAGATCCTACAATGAGCAGTTCTTC | CASSVDVRDRWRSYNEQFF